Below, one T cell receptor beta chain is given with its context. Its antigen is unidentified. There are 16 residues in the CDR3. Trimming stripped 4 bases from V and 5 bases from J, with 18 bases between. CDR1 is SGHAT, CDR2 FQNNGV, per germline. A 10-nucleotide random UMI tagged transcripts in template-switch 5'RACE cDNA synthesis. Every sequencing run returned over 170 million TCR-beta sequences, which were derived from 15-18 subjects. TCRdb reanalysed the 5' RACE reads using MiXCR and keeps one entry per CDR3 protein. The data show around 71,000 distinct CDR3 sequences, with roughly an eighth seen just once and 3.5% to 5.5% held by the top ten. This sample is part of a study of neurological immune-mediated disorders. Study observations and caveats: No expanded-clone CDR3 amino acid sequence recurred across subjects, suggesting private TCR-beta repertoires.

Time point denoted: longitudinal time-point 1 (baseline). Where libraries were unsorted, they were derived from 2 million PBMCs stored at -80 degrees C. Input material: PBMCs. This TCR was sampled from a female donor with HTLV-1-associated myelopathy (HAM/TSP). This chain uses TRBV11-2 with TRBJ2-1; D might be TRBD2 (5 bases). The CDR3 loop reads CASSSPNGVWHNEQFF. CDR3 coding DNA: TGTGCCAGCAGCTCTCCTAACGGGGTATGGCACAATGAGCAGTTCTTC.